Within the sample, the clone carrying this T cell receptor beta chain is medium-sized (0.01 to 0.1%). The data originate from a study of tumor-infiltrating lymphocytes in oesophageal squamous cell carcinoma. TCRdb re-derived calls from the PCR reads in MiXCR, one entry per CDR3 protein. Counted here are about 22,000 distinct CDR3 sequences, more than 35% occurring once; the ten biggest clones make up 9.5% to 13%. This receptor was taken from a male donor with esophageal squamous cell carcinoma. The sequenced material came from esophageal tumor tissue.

CDR3 amino acids: CATYGGTVAWEQYF. The CDR3 nucleotides are TGTGCCACCTATGGGGGGACGGTTGCTTGGGAGCAGTACTTC. The chain is built from TRBV28 and TRBJ2-7, with D perhaps TRBD2 (6 bases). V lost 10 bases, J lost 7 bases, and 23 bases lay in between. Germline V gene lookup returns CDR1 MDHEN and CDR2 SYDVKM. The CDR3 runs 14 residues. The full variable domain, its missing parts supplied by reference TRBV28 and TRBJ2-7, is DVKVTQSSRYLVKRTGEKVFLECVQDMDHENMFWYRQDPGLGLRLIYFSYDVKMKEKGDIPEGYSVSREKKERFSLILESASTNQTSMYLCATYGGTVAWEQYFGPGTRLTVT.